Shown below are 19 T cell receptor beta chains from a single sample sequenced in a study of T cell repertoires in cytomegalovirus infection. TCRdb redid the calling of the reads with MiXCR, one entry per CDR3 protein. This table has 630,000 or so distinct CDR3 sequences, approximately 25% appearing once. Sample: CD8+ T cells from PBMCs. These receptors were taken from a human donor in good health (CMV status not recorded). Some clones in this sample may be carry-over from other donors' samples.

V and J are TRBV20-1 and TRBJ1-1, with a tentative D call TRBD1 (5 bases). In germline, CDR1 is DFQATT, CDR2 SNEGSKA (reference sequence). The CDR3 loop spans 13 amino acids. V lost 5 bases, J lost 5 bases, and 15 bases lay in between. This chain's CDR3 is CSAPTTELTEAFF. CDR3 coding DNA: TGCAGTGCTCCTACGACAGAGCTTACTGAAGCTTTCTTT.

The chain joins TRBV6-1 to TRBJ2-7; D is uncertain. Between the trimmed V and J ends, which lost 7 bases and 1 base, there was a span of 17 bases. This CDR3 has 15 amino acids. The germline V gene has CDR1 MNHNS and CDR2 SASEGT. CDR3 sequence reads: CASTKNEVGSYEQYF. CDR3 bases: TGTGCCAGCACCAAAAACGAGGTTGGGTCCTACGAGCAGTACTTC.

This clonotype was recorded many times. The chain links TRBV7-8 to TRBJ1-1; TRBD1 is a possible D gene (5 bases). The CDR3 has 15 amino acids. Germline V CDR1 and CDR2: SGHVS, FQNEAQ. The germline V and J ends were trimmed by 3 bases and 1 base, with 12 bases remaining between them. The CDR3 sequence: CASSFVGTANTEAFF. The CDR3 region has the DNA TGTGCCAGCAGCTTTGTCGGGACCGCGAACACTGAAGCTTTCTTT.

V gene TRBV10-2 combines with J gene TRBJ2-5, with D perhaps matching TRBD2 (6 bases). The CDR3 has 12 amino acids. V shed 8 bases and J shed 2 bases, with 9 bases lying between them. Germline CDR1 reads WSHSY; CDR2 reads SAAADI. The CDR3 region is CASGTVQETQYF. The CDR3, as DNA: TGCGCCAGCGGGACTGTACAAGAGACCCAGTACTTC.

The chain is built from TRBV25-1 and TRBJ2-1; 10 nucleotides line up with TRBD2. Germline assignment: CDR1 MGHDK and CDR2 SYGVNS. V shed 1 base, J shed 4 bases, and the junction held 1 base outside the gene matches. The CDR3 is 15 amino acids. Here the CDR3 reads CASSELLAGYNEQFF. CDR3 DNA: TGTGCCAGCAGTGAATTACTAGCGGGGTACAATGAGCAGTTCTTC.

This clonotype came up once. The V and J genes are TRBV28 and TRBJ2-7; TRBD1 matches 11 bases. The CDR3 is made up of 13 amino acids. CDR1 is MDHEN and CDR2 is SYDVKM in the germline V gene. Germline trimming cut 10 bases from V and 4 bases from J; bases unmatched to any gene: 6. The CDR3 protein is CAIRGTGGYEQYV. The CDR3 DNA reads as TGTGCCATCAGGGGGACAGGGGGTTACGAGCAGTACGTC.

This clonotype was detected many times. V and J are TRBV7-6 and TRBJ2-1, with TRBD2 matching over 7 bases. The germline V gene has CDR1 SGHVS and CDR2 FNYEAQ. The CDR3 spans 17 residues. The J segment lost 0 bases and the V segment lost 5 bases, leaving 10 bases of the junction unmatched. The CDR3 DNA reads TGTGCCAGCAGCCCACGGGAGGACACCCCCTCCTACAATGAGCAGTTCTTC. This codes for CASSPREDTPSYNEQFF.

The chain recombines TRBV27 with TRBJ2-7, with D unresolved. This CDR3 has 13 amino acids. Germline CDR1 reads MNHEY; CDR2 reads SMNVEV (reference sequence). The germline V and J ends were trimmed by 6 bases and 2 bases, with 11 bases remaining between them. CDR3 residues: CASSPFPTYEQYF. CDR3 coding DNA: TGTGCCAGCAGCCCGTTCCCTACCTACGAGCAGTACTTC.

The rearrangement uses TRBV20-1 and TRBJ2-1, with TRBD2 matching 11 bases. Germline CDR1 is DFQATT and CDR2 is SNEGSKA (reference sequence). V shed 5 bases and J 6 bases; nucleotides not matched to a gene: 6. The CDR3 spans 14 residues. CDR3 coding DNA: TGCAGTGCTCCAACTAGCGGGGGATTCAATGAGCAGTTCTTC. Translating it yields CSAPTSGGFNEQFF.

This clonotype showed up just a few times. The rearrangement uses TRBV18 and TRBJ2-1, with D maybe TRBD2 (5 bases). Germline lookup yields CDR1 KGHSH and CDR2 LQKENI. This CDR3 is built from 16 residues. Trimming cost V 3 bases and J 0 bases, with 12 bases left between them. CDR3 nucleotides: TGTGCCAGCTCACCTGCAGAGGGCTACTCCTACAATGAGCAGTTCTTC. It yields the protein CASSPAEGYSYNEQFF.

This clonotype was counted between two and nine times. The chain uses TRBV7-9 and TRBJ2-4; tentative D call: TRBD2 (6 bases). V lost 6 bases, J lost 4 bases, and 19 bases lay in between. The CDR3 consists of 16 residues. CDR1 and CDR2 (germline): SEHNR, FQNEAQ (reference sequence). The CDR3 region is CASSSPGDRTKNIQYF. In DNA, the CDR3 is TGTGCCAGCAGTTCCCCGGGAGACCGAACAAAAAACATTCAGTACTTC.

This clonotype was detected once. A clone one base away is much larger, so this may be a read error. This chain connects TRBV7-8 to TRBJ2-1; tentative D call: TRBD2 (5 bases). The J call may not be correct, given that the DNA end is closer to TRBJ2-7. CDR1 is SGHVS and CDR2 is FQNEAQ in the germline V gene. CDR3 length: 14 amino acids. CDR3 amino acids: CASSPAAEETEQYF. The DNA of the CDR3 is TGTGCCAGCAGCCCCGCGGCGGAGGAGACTGAGCAGTACTTC.

This clonotype was seen a handful of times. The chain recombines TRBV7-9 with TRBJ1-1, with TRBD1 identical over 8 bases. This CDR3 region has 15 residues. Germline V gives CDR1 SEHNR, CDR2 FQNEAQ (reference sequence). Trimming removed 6 bases from V and 0 bases from J; junction bases left unmatched: 6. For the CDR3, the DNA is TGTGCCAGCAGTTGGGACAGGCCCTTGAACACTGAAGCTTTCTTT. Amino acids: CASSWDRPLNTEAFF.

Note on this clonotype: This clone may be a read error of a much larger clone one base away. V and J are TRBV10-3 and TRBJ2-1, with TRBD1 identical over 7 bases. V gave up 1 base and J gave up 8 bases; unmatched junction bases: 8. This CDR3 has 15 residues. Germline V gives CDR1 ENHRY, CDR2 SYGVKD. CDR3 bases: TGTGCCATCAGTGAGTTTAGGGGGCGCATAGATGAGCAGTTCTTC. It yields the protein CAISEFRGRIDEQFF.

The chain links TRBV4-1 to TRBJ2-7; 7 nucleotides line up with TRBD2. Germline values: CDR1 MGHRA, CDR2 YSYEKL. V trimming: 3 bases; J trimming: 3 bases; junction bases outside the gene matches: 8. The CDR3 extends over 15 amino acids. The CDR3, as DNA: TGCGCCAGCAGCCAGGCCCCAGGGAGGGGCTACGAGCAGTACTTC. Protein sequence: CASSQAPGRGYEQYF.

As concerns this clonotype: A junction boundary mismatches the germline segment, possibly from a read error. The chain uses TRBV6-1 and TRBJ1-1; 7 bases line up with TRBD1. This CDR3 has 15 amino acids. Germline V gene data show CDR1 as MNHNS and CDR2 as SASEGT. The CDR3 loop reads CASRTWDRMNAEAFF. CDR3 bases: TGTGCCAGCAGAACCTGGGACAGAATGAACGCTGAAGCTTTCTTT.

This clonotype has ten or more counts. The J gene is TRBJ2-3, the V gene TRBV7-9; 7 bases align to TRBD2. This CDR3 comprises 15 residues. V shed 3 bases and J 1 base; nucleotides not matched to a gene: 4. CDR1 and CDR2 from the germline V gene are SEHNR and FQNEAQ (reference sequence). The DNA of the CDR3 is TGTGCCAGCAGCTTTAGCGGGCCACGCACAGATACGCAGTATTTT. This encodes CASSFSGPRTDTQYF.

This clonotype was observed a few times. V and J are TRBV5-6 and TRBJ2-1; D not certain. The V end was cut by 3 bases, the J end by 7 bases, with 17 bases between. There are 15 residues in the CDR3. Germline V CDR1 and CDR2: SGHDT, YYEEEE. For the CDR3, the DNA is TGTGCCAGCAGCTGGGCAGGTCAGGTATTGAATGAGCAGTTCTTC. It is translated as CASSWAGQVLNEQFF.

The chain couples TRBV19 to TRBJ1-5, with 8 bases that match TRBD1. Germline CDR1 LNHDA, CDR2 SQIVND (reference sequence). The V gene end was trimmed by 4 bases and the J gene end by 2 bases; junction bases not matched to a gene: 4. The CDR3 runs 15 residues. The CDR3 bases are TGTGCCAGTAGTAAGACAGGGGAGGGCAATCAGCCCCAGCATTTT. Translated, it gives CASSKTGEGNQPQHF. The full variable domain, rest sourced from reference TRBV19 and TRBJ1-5, is DGGITQSPKYLFRKEGQNVTLSCEQNLNHDAMYWYRQDPGQGLRLIYYSQIVNDFQKGDIAEGYSVSREKKESFPLTVTSAQKNPTAFYLCASSKTGEGNQPQHFGDGTRLSIL.